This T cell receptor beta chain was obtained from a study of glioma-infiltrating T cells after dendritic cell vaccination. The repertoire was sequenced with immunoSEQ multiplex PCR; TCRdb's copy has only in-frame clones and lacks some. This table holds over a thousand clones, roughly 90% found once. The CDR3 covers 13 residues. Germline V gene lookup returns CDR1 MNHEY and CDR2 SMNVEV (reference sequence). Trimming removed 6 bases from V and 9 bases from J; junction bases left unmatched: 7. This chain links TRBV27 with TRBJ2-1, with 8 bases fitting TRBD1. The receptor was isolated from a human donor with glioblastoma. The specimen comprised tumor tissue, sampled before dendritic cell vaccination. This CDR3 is CASSWAGGTEQFF. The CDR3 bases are TGTGCCAGCAGCTGGGCAGGGGGCACTGAGCAGTTCTTC.